This entry lists 12 T cell receptor beta chains sequenced from one sample in a study of T cell repertoires in cytomegalovirus infection. MiXCR, run by TCRdb on the reads, gives a single entry per CDR3 protein. The repertoire consists of approximately 180,000 distinct CDR3 sequences, with 8.5% to 10% occurring once and the leading ten covering about 4.6%. Material for sequencing was PBMCs. The receptors originated from a human donor in good health (CMV status not recorded). Some clones in this sample may be carry-over from other donors' samples.

Points on this clonotype: At one end the junction does not follow the germline gene, possibly because of a read error. The rearrangement joins TRBV14 to TRBJ1-3, with D uncertain. This CDR3 is built from 15 residues. CDR1 and CDR2 (germline): SGHDN, FVKESK. This chain's CDR3 is CASRQEASSGNTIYF. The CDR3 region has the DNA TGTGCCAGCAGGCAAGAAGCGAGCTCTGGAAACACCATATATTTT.

In its sample, this clonotype was seen many times. The CDR3 loop is CASTSNDRHLVETQYF. CDR3 bases: TGTGCCAGCACCTCGAATGACAGGCACCTCGTGGAGACCCAGTACTTC. This chain connects TRBV7-9 to TRBJ2-5, with D perhaps TRBD1 (6 bases). Germline CDR1 is SEHNR and CDR2 is FQNEAQ (reference sequence). The CDR3 spans 16 residues. Deletions cut 7 bases from V and 5 bases from J, with 23 bases between.

The CDR3 DNA reads as TGTGCCAGCAGTATAACACAGGGCTCCTACAATGAGCAGTTCTTC. It encodes CASSITQGSYNEQFF. The chain joins TRBV12-3 or TRBV12-4 to TRBJ2-1; TRBD1 might be the D (6 bases). V lost 5 bases and J 0 bases, leaving 11 bases between the germline ends. CDR3 length: 15 amino acids.

In this sample, this clonotype turned up many times. The chain combines TRBV6-2 or TRBV6-3 with TRBJ1-5; D is unclear. Germline V CDR1 and CDR2: MNHEY, SVGEGT. The CDR3 has 16 residues. The V and J ends lost 7 bases and 2 bases respectively, with 18 bases between them. CDR3 sequence reads: CASTGSAYRGNQPQHF. CDR3 coding DNA: TGTGCCAGCACCGGCTCTGCATATAGGGGCAATCAGCCCCAGCATTTT.

The table lists this clonotype with a few counts. The rearrangement links TRBV20-1 to TRBJ1-5; no clear D. The CDR3 loop spans 13 amino acids. Trimming left V 7 bases short and J 0 bases short, with 10 bases between. Germline CDR1 reads DFQATT; CDR2 reads SNEGSKA (reference sequence). The CDR3 DNA follows: TGCAGTGGACGGGCGAGTAGCAATCAGCCCCAGCATTTT. Its protein product is CSGRASSNQPQHF.

This clonotype was seen only a few times. The V and J genes are TRBV7-2 and TRBJ1-2; D might be TRBD1 (6 bases). Trimming pared 5 bases from V and 3 bases from J, leaving 7 bases between. The CDR3 runs 12 residues. Germline loops: CDR1 SGHTA, CDR2 FQGNSA. CDR3 DNA sequence: TGTGCCAGCAGCACAGGGTACTATGGCTACACCTTC. Protein product: CASSTGYYGYTF.

This clonotype was seen repeatedly, ten times or more. This chain connects TRBV19 to TRBJ2-2; 13 bases agree with TRBD2. V dropped 2 bases and J dropped 5; count of bases not matched to a gene: 8. CDR3 length equals 18 residues. Germline lookup yields CDR1 LNHDA and CDR2 SQIVND (reference sequence). The CDR3 nucleotides read TGTGCCAGTAGTATAACTAGCGGGAGGGTCGAACGGACCGGGGAGCTGTTTTTT. Its protein product is CASSITSGRVERTGELFF.

This sequence joins TRBV20-1 and TRBJ1-3; D gene unclear. Germline V gene data show CDR1 as DFQATT and CDR2 as SNEGSKA (reference sequence). The CDR3 is made up of 13 amino acids. V was cut by 3 bases and J by 4 bases, with 10 bases left in between. In DNA, the CDR3 is TGCAGTGCTAGCTCAGGATCAGGAAACACCATATATTTT. Translation: CSASSGSGNTIYF.

This clonotype was seen at least ten times. The chain joins TRBV28 to TRBJ2-3; D not resolved. Looked up from germline, CDR1 is MDHEN and CDR2 is SYDVKM. Between the trimmed V and J ends, which lost 4 bases and 2 bases, there was a span of 4 bases. This CDR3 region has 12 residues. This CDR3 is CASSSTTDTQYF. DNA of the CDR3: TGTGCCAGCAGTTCCACCACAGATACGCAGTATTTT.

The V gene is TRBV28, the J gene TRBJ1-2; 7 bases map to TRBD1. The CDR3 length is 14 residues. Germline V gene lookup returns CDR1 MDHEN and CDR2 SYDVKM. J was trimmed by 3 bases and V by 4 bases; bases with no gene match: 5. CDR3 bases: TGTGCCAGCAGTTCACCGGGACAGTACTATGGCTACACCTTC. It encodes CASSSPGQYYGYTF.

This clonotype was recorded many times. The chain carries TRBV19 and TRBJ1-1; D unclear. Germline loops: CDR1 LNHDA, CDR2 SQIVND (reference sequence). The CDR3 length is 13 residues. Trimming stripped 1 base from V and 3 bases from J, with 6 bases between. In nucleotides, the CDR3 is TGTGCCAGTAGTATAGTCGAGTACACTGAAGCTTTCTTT. Its protein product is CASSIVEYTEAFF. The complete variable domain, with remaining parts taken from reference TRBV19 and TRBJ1-1, reads DGGITQSPKYLFRKEGQNVTLSCEQNLNHDAMYWYRQDPGQGLRLIYYSQIVNDFQKGDIAEGYSVSREKKESFPLTVTSAQKNPTAFYLCASSIVEYTEAFFGQGTRLTVV.

This clonotype has only a few counts. V gene TRBV29-1 combines with J gene TRBJ2-5; 12 bases align to TRBD2. V lost 1 base and J lost 0; bases outside the gene matches: 9. The CDR3 sequence is 18 residues long. Germline CDR1 is SQVTM and CDR2 is ANQGSEA. Here the CDR3 DNA reads TGCAGCGTTGAAGTGGCTAGCGGGGGGGCATCGTACCAAGAGACCCAGTACTTC. Its translation: CSVEVASGGASYQETQYF.